This TCR beta chain was documented in a study of OX40 agonist ivuxolimab in advanced cancers. Trimming shortened V by 0 bases and J by 5 bases, and 8 bases separated the two germline ends. The CDR3 contains 14 residues. Per the germline V gene, CDR1 is KGHSY and CDR2 is FQNENV. On this clone itself: Its antigen is currently unknown.

Method: immunoSEQ multiplex PCR; TCRdb's copy keeps in-frame clones and lacks some. Of tens of thousands of clones listed, 88% are singletons. Study-level points and caveats: Among expanded peripheral T cells, antigen specificity went undetermined. On average, CD8+ T cells showed a greater number of expanded clones than CD4+.

Researchers took blood at baseline, on cycle 4 day 1, and on cycle 7 day 1. The clonotype originates from an adult with an advanced solid tumor such as melanoma, head and neck, liver or kidney cancer. This chain connects TRBV16 to TRBJ2-1; TRBD2 is a possible D gene (6 bases). The specimen comprised CD4+ or CD8+ T cells sorted from blood, sampled in a trial of the OX40 agonist ivuxolimab. The CDR3 region has the DNA TGTGCCAGCAGCCAATCCGGCGGGGACAATGAGCAGTTCTTC. It encodes CASSQSGGDNEQFF.